Following are 15 T cell receptor beta chains from one sample sequenced in a study of identifying expanded T cells in peripheral blood. Generated by immunoSEQ multiplex PCR, the TCRdb table keeps only in-frame clones and is missing some. The top ten hold roughly 15% of the sample, which has 45,000 to 60,000 clones, around 83% seen once. Sequencing was done on a sample of blood. These TCRs come from a person aged 18 to 70 in good health.

This clone came up a few times. The chain has TRBV7-8 and TRBJ2-7; TRBD2 agrees at 10 bases. Trimming removed 1 base from V and 7 bases from J; junction bases left unmatched: 7. The CDR3 is 15 residues long. In germline, CDR1 is SGHVS, CDR2 FQNEAQ. In DNA, the CDR3 is TGTGCCAGCAGCTTAGTCGCTAGCGGGAGCTTTGAGCAGTACTTC. Amino acids: CASSLVASGSFEQYF. The full variable domain, its missing parts supplied by reference TRBV7-8 and TRBJ2-7, is GAGVSQSPRYKVAKRGQDVALRCDPISGHVSLFWYQQALGQGPEFLTYFQNEAQLDKSGLPSDRFFAERPEGSVSTLKIQRTQQEDSAVYLCASSLVASGSFEQYFGPGTRLTVT.

Only one count was recorded for this clone. The rearrangement uses TRBV7-9 and TRBJ2-3; TRBD2 agrees at 8 bases. The germline gives CDR1 SEHNR, CDR2 FQNEAQ (reference sequence). V lost 4 bases to trimming and J lost 3 bases; unmatched junction nucleotides: 12. The CDR3 totals 17 residues. The CDR3 DNA is TGTGCCAGCAGCTCCCCAAGGGGGGGCGGGAGGACAGATACGCAGTATTTT. Translating gives CASSSPRGGGRTDTQYF.

This clone has only one observation. Here the CDR3 DNA reads TGCAGCGGGACGCGGGACAGAAGACTTGAAGCTTTCTTT. Encoded protein: CSGTRDRRLEAFF. The chain has TRBV29-1 and TRBJ1-1; 7 bases are a match to TRBD1. CDR3 length equals 13 residues. V gave up 7 bases and J gave up 7 bases; unmatched junction bases: 12. CDR1 and CDR2 from the germline V gene are SQVTM and ANQGSEA.

J is TRBJ2-1 and V is TRBV29-1; 15 bases map to TRBD2. The CDR3 length is 14 residues. V dropped 6 bases and J dropped 6; count of bases not matched to a gene: 3. CDR1 and CDR2 (germline): SQVTM, ANQGSEA. CDR3 in amino acids: CSVGTSGGSNEQFF. The CDR3, as DNA: TGCAGCGTAGGGACTAGCGGGGGGAGCAATGAGCAGTTCTTC.

This clone has a handful of counts. The chain links TRBV5-4 to TRBJ2-1; 7 bases are shared with TRBD2. V lost 3 bases and J lost 8; bases outside the gene matches: 5. The CDR3 runs 13 residues. CDR1 is SGHNT and CDR2 is YYREEE in the germline V gene (reference sequence). CDR3 sequence: CASSWDYLDEQFF. The CDR3 DNA sequence: TGTGCCAGCAGCTGGGACTACTTGGATGAGCAGTTCTTC. The full variable domain, in which reference TRBV5-4 and TRBJ2-1 provide the parts outside the CDR3, is ETGVTQSPTHLIKTRGQQVTLRCSSQSGHNTVSWYQQALGQGPQFIFQYYREEENGRGNFPPRFSGLQFPNYSSELNVNALELDDSALYLCASSWDYLDEQFFGPGTRLTVL.

The chain recombines TRBV2 with TRBJ1-6; D is unresolved. Germline-derived CDR1 and CDR2 are SNHLY and FYNNEI. The CDR3 consists of 14 residues. The germline V and J ends were trimmed by 8 bases and 2 bases, with 10 bases remaining between them. The CDR3 loop is CASGRDPYNSPLHF. Written as DNA, the CDR3 is TGTGCCAGCGGGCGGGATCCCTATAATTCACCCCTCCACTTT.

This chain uses TRBV7-8 with TRBJ2-2, with D perhaps TRBD2 (5 bases). Per germline, CDR1 SGHVS and CDR2 FQNEAQ. There are 15 residues in the CDR3. Deletions cut 5 bases from V and 5 bases from J, with 15 bases between. The DNA of the CDR3 is TGTGCCAGCAGCCGGGAAACGAGTGGGACCGGGGAGCTGTTTTTT. Protein sequence: CASSRETSGTGELFF.

DNA of the CDR3: TGTGCTAGTGGTTTGCCCGGGACAGGGAAAGGTCAGGTGGGAGATACGCAGTATTTT. Its protein is CASGLPGTGKGQVGDTQYF. V is TRBV12-5 and J is TRBJ2-3; 9 nucleotides align to TRBD1. J lost 5 bases, V lost 2 bases, and 17 bases had no gene match. Germline CDR1 and CDR2: LGHNT and FRNRAP. The CDR3 has 19 amino acids.

The chain carries TRBV2 and TRBJ2-3; D remains ambiguous. CDR3 length: 12 residues. Germline assignment: CDR1 SNHLY and CDR2 FYNNEI. V lost 6 bases and J lost 8, with 12 bases in between. Written as DNA, the CDR3 is TGTGCCAGCAGGGGATTCGCTGGTACGCAGTATTTT. Protein sequence: CASRGFAGTQYF.

This rearrangement joins TRBV19 to TRBJ1-5, with 12 bases fitting TRBD1. V shed 7 bases and J 3 bases; nucleotides not matched to a gene: 4. This CDR3 spans 15 amino acids. CDR1 and CDR2 from the germline V gene are LNHDA and SQIVND (reference sequence). The DNA of the CDR3 is TGTGCCAGTATGGGACAGGGGGCGTCCAATCAGCCCCAGCATTTT. Its protein is CASMGQGASNQPQHF.

Here the CDR3 reads CASGGVGEQFF. DNA for the CDR3: TGTGCCAGCGGAGGGGTTGGTGAGCAGTTCTTC. The rearrangement links TRBV6-5 to TRBJ2-1; weak D call: TRBD2 (6 bases). V shed 8 bases and J shed 9 bases, with 11 bases lying between them. The length of the CDR3 is 11 residues. Germline assignment: CDR1 MNHEY and CDR2 SVGAGI.

The J gene is TRBJ1-2, the V gene TRBV5-4; D might be TRBD1 (5 bases). Germline lookup yields CDR1 SGHNT and CDR2 YYREEE (reference sequence). The CDR3 consists of 15 residues. Trimming took 0 bases from V and 0 from J, leaving 9 bases between them. The DNA for the CDR3 is TGTGCCAGCAGCTTGGAGCAGGGAGCTAACTATGGCTACACCTTC. This codes for CASSLEQGANYGYTF.

The chain is built from TRBV5-1 and TRBJ1-1; weak D call: TRBD1 (5 bases). The germline CDR1 and CDR2 sequences are SGHRS and YFSETQ. The CDR3 is 14 residues long. The ends were cut back, 4 bases at V and 1 base at J, with 11 bases in the middle. CDR3 DNA: TGCGCCAGCAGCAAGGGGCCCGCGAACACTGAAGCTTTCTTT. This encodes CASSKGPANTEAFF.

The chain carries TRBV7-6 and TRBJ2-3, with 12 positions matching TRBD2. The CDR3 runs 16 residues. Germline values: CDR1 SGHVS, CDR2 FNYEAQ. Unmatched junction bases numbered 3, after V lost 2 bases and J lost 3 bases. The DNA of the CDR3 is TGTGCCAGCAGCTTACGACTAGCGGGAGCAACAGATACGCAGTATTTT. This codes for CASSLRLAGATDTQYF.

V usage is TRBV4-2 and J usage is TRBJ2-5; D unresolved. CDR3 length: 13 amino acids. The V and J ends lost 0 bases and 5 bases respectively, with 7 bases between them. Germline CDR1 reads LGHNA; CDR2 reads YNFKEQ. The CDR3 bases are TGTGCCAGCAGCCAAGATTCGTGGGAGACCCAGTACTTC. Amino acids: CASSQDSWETQYF.